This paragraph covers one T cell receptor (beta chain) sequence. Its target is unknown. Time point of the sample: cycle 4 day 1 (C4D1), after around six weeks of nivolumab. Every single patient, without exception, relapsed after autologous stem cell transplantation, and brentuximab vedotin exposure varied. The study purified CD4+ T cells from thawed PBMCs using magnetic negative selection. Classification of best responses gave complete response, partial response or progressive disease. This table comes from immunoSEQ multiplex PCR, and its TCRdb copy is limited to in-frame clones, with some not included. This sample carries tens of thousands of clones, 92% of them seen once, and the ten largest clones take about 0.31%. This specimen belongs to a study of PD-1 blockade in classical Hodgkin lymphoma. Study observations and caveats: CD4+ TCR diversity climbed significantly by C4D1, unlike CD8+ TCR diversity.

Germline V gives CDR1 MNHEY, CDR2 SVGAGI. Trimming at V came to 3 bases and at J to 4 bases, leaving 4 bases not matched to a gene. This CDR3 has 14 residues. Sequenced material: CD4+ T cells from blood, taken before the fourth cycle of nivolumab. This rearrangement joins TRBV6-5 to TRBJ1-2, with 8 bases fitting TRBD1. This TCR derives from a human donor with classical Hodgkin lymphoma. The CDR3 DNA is TGTGCCAGCAGTTATCAGGGGGCTATCTATGGCTACACCTTC. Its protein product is CASSYQGAIYGYTF.